This TCR beta chain originates from a study of T cell responses to AZD1222 COVID-19 vaccine. Points from the study as a whole: The study found Spike-specific TCR breadth and depth rose after two AZD1222 doses. Samples come after the peak T cell response, not at day 14. Among vaccine-associated CD4 TCRs, coverage spanned spike, with dominance at 160-218 and 743-854.

The CDR3 totals 13 residues. Germline lookup yields CDR1 MNHEY and CDR2 SMNVEV (reference sequence). Trimming shortened V by 2 bases and J by 7 bases, and 11 bases separated the two germline ends. As to this clone: Its antigen is currently unknown.

Clones were read by immunoSEQ multiplex PCR, and TCRdb kept only the in-frame ones, dropping some. The data contain more than 85,000 clones, 70% to 90% of them singletons. This TCR came from an adult in good health. The V gene is TRBV27, the J gene TRBJ1-2, with D tentatively TRBD1 (6 bases). This specimen was peripheral blood, taken on day 0 of AZD1222 vaccination. CDR3 loop: CASSLSQGFGYTF. The CDR3 coding sequence is TGTGCCAGCAGTTTAAGTCAGGGGTTTGGCTACACCTTC.